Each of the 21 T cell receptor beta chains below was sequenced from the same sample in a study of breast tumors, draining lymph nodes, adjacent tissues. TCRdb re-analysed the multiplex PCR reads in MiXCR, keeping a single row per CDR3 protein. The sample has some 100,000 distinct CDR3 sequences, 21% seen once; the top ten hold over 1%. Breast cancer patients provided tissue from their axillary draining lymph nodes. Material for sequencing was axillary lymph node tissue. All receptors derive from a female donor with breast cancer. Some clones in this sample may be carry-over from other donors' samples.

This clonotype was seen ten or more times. The CDR3: CATTGTSAGEQYF. The CDR3 DNA sequence: TGTGCCACCACCGGGACTAGCGCGGGGGAGCAGTACTTC. This chain joins TRBV28 and TRBJ2-7; 10 nucleotides line up with TRBD2. The CDR3 is 13 residues long. With V trimmed by 10 bases and J by 7 bases, 10 bases remained unmatched. Germline values: CDR1 MDHEN, CDR2 SYDVKM.

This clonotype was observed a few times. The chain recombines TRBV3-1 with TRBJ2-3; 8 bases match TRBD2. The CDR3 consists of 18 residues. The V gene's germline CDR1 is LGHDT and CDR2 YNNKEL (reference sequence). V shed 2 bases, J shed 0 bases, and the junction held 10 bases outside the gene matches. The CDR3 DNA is TGTGCCAGCAGCCAATCAATTAGCGGGACTCTTAGCACAGATACGCAGTATTTT. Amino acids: CASSQSISGTLSTDTQYF.

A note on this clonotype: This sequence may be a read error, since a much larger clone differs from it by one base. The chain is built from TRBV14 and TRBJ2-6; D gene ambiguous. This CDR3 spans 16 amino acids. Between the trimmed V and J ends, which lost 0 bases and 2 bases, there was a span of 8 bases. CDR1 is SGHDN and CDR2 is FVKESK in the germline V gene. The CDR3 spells CASSQDWAPGANVLTF. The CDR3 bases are TGTGCCAGCAGCCAAGATTGGGCGCCTGGGGCCAACGTCCTGACTTTC.

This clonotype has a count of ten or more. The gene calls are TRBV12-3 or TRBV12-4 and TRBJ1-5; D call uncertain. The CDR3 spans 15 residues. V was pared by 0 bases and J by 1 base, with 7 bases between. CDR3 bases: TGTGCCAGCAGTTTAGCCCCGATGAGCAATCAGCCCCAGCATTTT. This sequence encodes CASSLAPMSNQPQHF.

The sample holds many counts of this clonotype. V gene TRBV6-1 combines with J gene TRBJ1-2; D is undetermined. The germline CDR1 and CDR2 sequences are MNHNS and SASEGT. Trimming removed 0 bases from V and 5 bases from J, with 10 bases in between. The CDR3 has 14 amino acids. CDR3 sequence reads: CASSEALSSYGYTF. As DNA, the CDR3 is TGTGCCAGCAGTGAAGCGCTCAGCTCGTATGGCTACACCTTC.

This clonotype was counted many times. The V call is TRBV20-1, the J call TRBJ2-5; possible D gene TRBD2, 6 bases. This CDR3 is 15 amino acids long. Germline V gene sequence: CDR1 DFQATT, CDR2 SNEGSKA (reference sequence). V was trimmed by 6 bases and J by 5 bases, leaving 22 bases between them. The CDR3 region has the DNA TGCAGTGCATGCTCTCGGGAGTGGGGGATGGAGACCCAGTACTTC. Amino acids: CSACSREWGMETQYF.

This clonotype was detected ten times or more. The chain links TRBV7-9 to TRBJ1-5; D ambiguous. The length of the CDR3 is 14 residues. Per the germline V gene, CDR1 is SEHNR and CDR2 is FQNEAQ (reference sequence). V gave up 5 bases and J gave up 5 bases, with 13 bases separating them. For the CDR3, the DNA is TGTGCCAGCAGCACGGACGGCCCCTATCAGCCCCAGCATTTT. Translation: CASSTDGPYQPQHF. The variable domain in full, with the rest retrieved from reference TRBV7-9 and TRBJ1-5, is DTGVSQNPRHKITKRGQNVTFRCDPISEHNRLYWYRQTLGQGPEFLTYFQNEAQLEKSRLLSDRFSAERPKGSFSTLEIQRTEQGDSAMYLCASSTDGPYQPQHFGDGTRLSIL.

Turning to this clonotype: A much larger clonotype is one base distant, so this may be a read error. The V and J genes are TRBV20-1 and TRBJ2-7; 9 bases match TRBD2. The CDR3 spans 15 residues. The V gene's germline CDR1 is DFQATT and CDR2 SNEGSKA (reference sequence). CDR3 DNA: TGCAGTGCTAGAGGGCCGGGACTAGCCATCTACGGGCAGTACTTC. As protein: CSARGPGLAIYGQYF.

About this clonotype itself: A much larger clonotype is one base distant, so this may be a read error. CDR3 region: CACSLEYNQPQHF. The CDR3 DNA sequence: TGTGCCTGCAGCTTAGAGTATAATCAGCCCCAGCATTTT. The chain joins TRBV7-3 to TRBJ1-5; no definite D call. The CDR3 extends over 13 amino acids. Germline loops: CDR1 SGHTA, CDR2 FQGTGA.

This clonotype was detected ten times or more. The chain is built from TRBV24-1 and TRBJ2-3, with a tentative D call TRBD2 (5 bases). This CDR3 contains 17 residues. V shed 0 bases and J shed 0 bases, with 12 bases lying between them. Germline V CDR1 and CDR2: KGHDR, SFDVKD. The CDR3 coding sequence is TGTGCCACCAGTGATTTGTCGGGGTCACCTAGCACAGATACGCAGTATTTT. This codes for CATSDLSGSPSTDTQYF.

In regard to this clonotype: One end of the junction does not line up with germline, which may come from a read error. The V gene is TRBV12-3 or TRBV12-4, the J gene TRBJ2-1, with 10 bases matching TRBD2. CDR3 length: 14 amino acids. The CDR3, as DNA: TGTGCCAGCAGTTCTAGCGGGGGCTACAGTGAGAAGTTCTTC. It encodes CASSSSGGYSEKFF.

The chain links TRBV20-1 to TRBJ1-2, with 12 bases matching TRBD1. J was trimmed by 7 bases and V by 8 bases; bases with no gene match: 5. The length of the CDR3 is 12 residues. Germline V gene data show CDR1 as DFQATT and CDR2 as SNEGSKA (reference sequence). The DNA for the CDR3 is TGCAGTCCTGGGACAGGGGGCGGTGGCTACACCTTC. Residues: CSPGTGGGGYTF.

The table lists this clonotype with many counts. This chain's CDR3 is CASSPGQGTGTQYF. CDR3 nucleotides: TGTGCCAGTAGTCCGGGACAGGGGACAGGGACCCAGTACTTC. This chain uses TRBV19 with TRBJ2-5; 10 bases agree with TRBD1. The CDR3 loop spans 14 amino acids. In germline, CDR1 is LNHDA, CDR2 SQIVND (reference sequence). Losses at the gene ends were 5 bases for V and 7 bases for J; bases not matched to a gene: 7.

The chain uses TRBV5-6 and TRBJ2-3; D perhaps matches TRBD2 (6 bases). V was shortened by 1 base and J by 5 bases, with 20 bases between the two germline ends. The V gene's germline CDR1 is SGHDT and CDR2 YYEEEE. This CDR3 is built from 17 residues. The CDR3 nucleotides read TGTGCCAGCAGCTTGCTTCCACCGGACAAGGGAGGAGATACGCAGTATTTT. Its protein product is CASSLLPPDKGGDTQYF.

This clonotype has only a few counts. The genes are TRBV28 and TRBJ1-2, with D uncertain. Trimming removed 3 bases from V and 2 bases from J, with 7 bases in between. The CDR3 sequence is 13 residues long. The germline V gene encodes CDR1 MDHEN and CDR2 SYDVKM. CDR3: CASSLGRNYGYTF. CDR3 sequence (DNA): TGTGCCAGCAGTTTGGGCAGAAACTATGGCTACACCTTC.

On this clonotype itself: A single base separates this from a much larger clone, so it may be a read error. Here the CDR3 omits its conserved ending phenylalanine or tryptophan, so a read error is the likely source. In DNA form, the CDR3 reads TGCGCCAGCAGCTTGAGTAGTCCAGATGGCTACACCCTC. Amino acids: CASSLSSPDGYTL. The genes are TRBV5-1 and TRBJ1-2; D not resolved. This CDR3 is 13 amino acids long. V lost 1 base and J lost 6, with 10 bases in between. Germline values: CDR1 SGHRS, CDR2 YFSETQ.

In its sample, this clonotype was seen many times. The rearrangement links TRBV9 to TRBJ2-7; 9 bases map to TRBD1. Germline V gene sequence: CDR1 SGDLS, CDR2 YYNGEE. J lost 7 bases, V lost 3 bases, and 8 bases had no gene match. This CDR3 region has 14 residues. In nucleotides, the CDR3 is TGTGCCAGCAGCGCCGGGACAGGGTTGTGGGAGCAGTACTTC. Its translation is CASSAGTGLWEQYF.

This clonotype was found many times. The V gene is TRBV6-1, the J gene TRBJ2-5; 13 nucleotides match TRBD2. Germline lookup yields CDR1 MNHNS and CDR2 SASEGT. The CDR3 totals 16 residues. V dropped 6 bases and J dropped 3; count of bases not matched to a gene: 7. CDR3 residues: CASSNGLAGVEETQYF. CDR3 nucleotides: TGTGCCAGCAGCAACGGACTAGCGGGAGTAGAAGAGACCCAGTACTTC.

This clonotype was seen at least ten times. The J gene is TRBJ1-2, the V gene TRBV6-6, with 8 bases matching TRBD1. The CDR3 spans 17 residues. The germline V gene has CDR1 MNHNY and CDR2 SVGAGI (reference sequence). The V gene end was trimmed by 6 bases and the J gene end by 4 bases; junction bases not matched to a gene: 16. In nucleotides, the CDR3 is TGTGCCAGCAGCCTCAAAACCGGACAGGGTCGCAGCTATGGCTACACCTTC. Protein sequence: CASSLKTGQGRSYGYTF.

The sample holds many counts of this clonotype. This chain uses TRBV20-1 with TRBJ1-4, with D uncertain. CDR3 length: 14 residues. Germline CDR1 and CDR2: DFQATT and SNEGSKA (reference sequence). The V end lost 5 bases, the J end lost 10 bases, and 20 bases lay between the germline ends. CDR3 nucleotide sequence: TGCAGTGCTCTCCTACAGTCGTCCCTTGGAAAACTGTTTTTT. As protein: CSALLQSSLGKLFF.

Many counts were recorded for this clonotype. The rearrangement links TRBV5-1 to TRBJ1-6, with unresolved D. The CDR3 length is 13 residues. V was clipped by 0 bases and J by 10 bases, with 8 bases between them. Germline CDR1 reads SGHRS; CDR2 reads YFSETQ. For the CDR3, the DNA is TGCGCCAGCAGCTTGGAATTCTCCTCACCCCTCCACTTT. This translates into CASSLEFSSPLHF.